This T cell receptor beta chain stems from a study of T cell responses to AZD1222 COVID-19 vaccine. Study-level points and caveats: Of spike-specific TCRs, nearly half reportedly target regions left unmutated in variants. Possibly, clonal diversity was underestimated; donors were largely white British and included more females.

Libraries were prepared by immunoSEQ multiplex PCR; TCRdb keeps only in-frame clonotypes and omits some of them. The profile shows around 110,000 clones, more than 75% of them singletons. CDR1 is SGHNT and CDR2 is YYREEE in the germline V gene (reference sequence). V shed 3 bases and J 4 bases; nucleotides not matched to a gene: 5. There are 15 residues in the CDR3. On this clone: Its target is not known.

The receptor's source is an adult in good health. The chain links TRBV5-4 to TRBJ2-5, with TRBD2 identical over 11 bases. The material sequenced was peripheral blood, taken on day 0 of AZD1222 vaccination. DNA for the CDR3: TGTGCCAGCAGCTCGTCTCTAGCGGGGGGAGAGACCCAGTACTTC. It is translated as CASSSSLAGGETQYF.